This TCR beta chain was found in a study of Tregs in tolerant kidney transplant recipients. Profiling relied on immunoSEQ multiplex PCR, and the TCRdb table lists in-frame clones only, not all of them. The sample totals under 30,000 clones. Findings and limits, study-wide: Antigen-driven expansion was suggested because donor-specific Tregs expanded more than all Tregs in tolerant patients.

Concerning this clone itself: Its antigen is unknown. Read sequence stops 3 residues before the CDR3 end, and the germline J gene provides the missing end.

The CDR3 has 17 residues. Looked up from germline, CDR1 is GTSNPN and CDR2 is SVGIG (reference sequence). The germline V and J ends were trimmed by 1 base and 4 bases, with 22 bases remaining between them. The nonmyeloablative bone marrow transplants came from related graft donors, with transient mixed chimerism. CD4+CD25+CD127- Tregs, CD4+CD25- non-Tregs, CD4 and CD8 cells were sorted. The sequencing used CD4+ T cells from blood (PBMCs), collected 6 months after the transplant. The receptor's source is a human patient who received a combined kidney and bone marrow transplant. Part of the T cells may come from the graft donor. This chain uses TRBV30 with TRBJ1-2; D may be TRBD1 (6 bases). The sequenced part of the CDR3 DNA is TGTGCCTGGAGTGGGCGGGCTACAGGGAAGGCGCTCTATGGC. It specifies CAWSGRATGKALYG. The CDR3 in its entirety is CAWSGRATGKALYGYTF.